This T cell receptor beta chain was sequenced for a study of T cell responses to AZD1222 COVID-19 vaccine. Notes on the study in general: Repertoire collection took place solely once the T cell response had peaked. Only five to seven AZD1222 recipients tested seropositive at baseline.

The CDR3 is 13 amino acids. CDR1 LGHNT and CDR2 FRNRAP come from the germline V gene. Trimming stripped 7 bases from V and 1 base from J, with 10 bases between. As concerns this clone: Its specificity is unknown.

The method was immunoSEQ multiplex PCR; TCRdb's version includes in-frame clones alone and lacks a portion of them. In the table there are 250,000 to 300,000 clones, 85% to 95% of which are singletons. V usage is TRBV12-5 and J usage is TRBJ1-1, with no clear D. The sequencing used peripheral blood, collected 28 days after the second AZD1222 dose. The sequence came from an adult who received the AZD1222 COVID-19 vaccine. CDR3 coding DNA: TGTGCTAGTGCCCTCTTTGGGAACACTGAAGCTTTCTTT. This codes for CASALFGNTEAFF.